This T cell receptor beta chain was captured by sequencing in a study of T cell responses to AZD1222 COVID-19 vaccine. Study at large: Some second doses came at about 4 weeks and others at about 12 weeks; these were pooled. Study findings and constraints: There were repertoire samples only from the period after the peak T cell response. Recipients of two AZD1222 doses showed rising Spike-specific TCR breadth and depth. Donors in the cohort were predominantly white British and more often female, and clonal diversity was possibly underestimated.

The method was immunoSEQ multiplex PCR; TCRdb's version includes in-frame clones alone and lacks a portion of them. The sample has some 140,000 clones; about 85% are singletons. Trimming removed 0 bases from V and 0 bases from J, with 9 bases in between. Germline V gene sequence: CDR1 LGHDT, CDR2 YNNKEL (reference sequence). The CDR3 has 15 amino acids. This clone was seen repeatedly, ten times or more. Its antigen is still unknown. The receptor comes from an adult in good health. V usage is TRBV3-1 (or the pseudogene TRBV3-2) and J usage is TRBJ2-7; no clear D gene. The specimen comprised peripheral blood, sampled on day 0 of AZD1222 vaccination. The CDR3 DNA reads as TGTGCCAGCAGCCAAGATAAATCTAGCTCCTACGAGCAGTACTTC. It is translated as CASSQDKSSSYEQYF.